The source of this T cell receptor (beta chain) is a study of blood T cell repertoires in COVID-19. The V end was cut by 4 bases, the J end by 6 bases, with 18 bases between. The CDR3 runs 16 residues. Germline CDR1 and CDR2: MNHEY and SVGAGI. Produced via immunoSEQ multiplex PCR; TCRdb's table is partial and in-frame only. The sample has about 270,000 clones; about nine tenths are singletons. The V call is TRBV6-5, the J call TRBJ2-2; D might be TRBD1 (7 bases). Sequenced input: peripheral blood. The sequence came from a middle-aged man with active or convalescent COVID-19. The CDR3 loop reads CASSFQIQGGAGELFF. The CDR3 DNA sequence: TGTGCCAGCAGTTTCCAAATTCAGGGGGGAGCCGGGGAGCTGTTTTTT.